This T cell receptor beta chain comes out of a study of tumor-infiltrating lymphocytes in primary liver carcinoma. Study-level results: Tumor-adjacent and tumor-blood pairs displayed less overlap than did pairs of tumor regions.

The germline V gene encodes CDR1 SQVTM and CDR2 ANQGSEA. The CDR3 is 15 amino acids. As regards this clonotype: The antigen remains unidentified. This clone may be a read error of a much larger clone one base away.

The roughly 17-31 mg bulk tissue piece was not sorted before simultaneous RNA and DNA extraction. Every tumor sample held more than 75% viable tumor cells. Starting material of roughly 0.45 ug total RNA yielded TCR beta cDNA via a constant-region primer. For TCR beta, libraries were produced by three nested multiplex PCR rounds using slightly modified ARM-PCR. It was with TRBV1-TRBV30 forward primers and a C-beta reverse primer that the first two PCR rounds were run, at approximately 10 cycles each. TCRdb itself ran the multiplex PCR reads through MiXCR, one entry per CDR3 protein. The sample shows roughly 57,000 distinct CDR3 sequences, 71% of them seen only once.

Sequencing used liver tumor tissue from sampling region 2. The subset denotes: tumor region T2, inferior pole. This sequence originates from a middle-aged man with primary liver carcinoma and hepatitis B virus infection. The V gene is TRBV29-1, the J gene TRBJ2-5; D call uncertain. The CDR3 spells CSVEGPGHFQESQYF. The CDR3 DNA reads TGCAGCGTTGAAGGACCCGGGCACTTCCAAGAGTCCCAGTACTTC.